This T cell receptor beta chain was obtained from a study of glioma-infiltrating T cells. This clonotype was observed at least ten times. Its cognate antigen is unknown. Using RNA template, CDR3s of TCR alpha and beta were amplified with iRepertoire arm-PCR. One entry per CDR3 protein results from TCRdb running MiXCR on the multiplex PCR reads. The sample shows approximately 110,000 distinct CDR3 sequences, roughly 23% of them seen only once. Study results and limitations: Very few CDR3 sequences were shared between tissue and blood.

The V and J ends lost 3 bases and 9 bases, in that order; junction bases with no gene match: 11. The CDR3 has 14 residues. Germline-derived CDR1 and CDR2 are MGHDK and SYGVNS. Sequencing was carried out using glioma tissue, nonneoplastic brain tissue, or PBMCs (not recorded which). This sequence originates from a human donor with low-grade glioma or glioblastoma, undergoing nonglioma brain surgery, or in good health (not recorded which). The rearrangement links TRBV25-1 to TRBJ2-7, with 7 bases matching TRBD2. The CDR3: CASSDLGLDWVQYF. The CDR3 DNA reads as TGTGCCAGCAGTGACCTCGGACTAGACTGGGTGCAGTACTTC.